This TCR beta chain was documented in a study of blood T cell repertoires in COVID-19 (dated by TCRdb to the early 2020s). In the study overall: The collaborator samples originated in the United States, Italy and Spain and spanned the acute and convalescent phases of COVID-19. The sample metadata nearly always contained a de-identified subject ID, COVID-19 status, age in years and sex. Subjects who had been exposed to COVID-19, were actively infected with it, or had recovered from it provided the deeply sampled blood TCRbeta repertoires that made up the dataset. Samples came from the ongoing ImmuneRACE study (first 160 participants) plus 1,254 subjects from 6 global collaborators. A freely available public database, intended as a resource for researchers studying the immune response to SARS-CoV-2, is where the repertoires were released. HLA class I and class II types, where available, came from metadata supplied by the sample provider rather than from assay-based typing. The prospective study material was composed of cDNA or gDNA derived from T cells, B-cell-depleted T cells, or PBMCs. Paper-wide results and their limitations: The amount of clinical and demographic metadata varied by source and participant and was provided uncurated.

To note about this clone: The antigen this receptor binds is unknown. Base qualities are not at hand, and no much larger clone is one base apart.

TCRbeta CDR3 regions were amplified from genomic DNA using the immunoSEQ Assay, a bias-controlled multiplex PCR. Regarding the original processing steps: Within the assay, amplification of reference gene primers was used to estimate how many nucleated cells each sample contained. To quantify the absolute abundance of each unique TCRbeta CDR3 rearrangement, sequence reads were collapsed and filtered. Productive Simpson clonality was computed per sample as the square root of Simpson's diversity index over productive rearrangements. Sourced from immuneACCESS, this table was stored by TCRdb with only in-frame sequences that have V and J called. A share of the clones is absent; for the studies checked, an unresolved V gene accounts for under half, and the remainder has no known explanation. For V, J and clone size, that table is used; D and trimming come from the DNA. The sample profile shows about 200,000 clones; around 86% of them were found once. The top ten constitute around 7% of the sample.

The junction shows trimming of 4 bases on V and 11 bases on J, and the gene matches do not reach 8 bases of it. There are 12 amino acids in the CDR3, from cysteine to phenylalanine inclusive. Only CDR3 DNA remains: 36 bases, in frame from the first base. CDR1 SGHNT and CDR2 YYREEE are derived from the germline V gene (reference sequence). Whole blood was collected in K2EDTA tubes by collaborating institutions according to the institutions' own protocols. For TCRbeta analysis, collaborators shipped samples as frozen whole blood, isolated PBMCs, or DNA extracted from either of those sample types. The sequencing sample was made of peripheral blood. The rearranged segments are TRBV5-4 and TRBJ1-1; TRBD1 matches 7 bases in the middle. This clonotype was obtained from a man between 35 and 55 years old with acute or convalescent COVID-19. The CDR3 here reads CASSVQDREAFF. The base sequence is TGTGCCAGCAGCGTGCAAGACAGGGAGGCTTTCTTT.